Presented here are 10 T cell receptor beta chains from one specimen sequenced in a study of T cell changes during pregnancy in multiple sclerosis. Method: immunoSEQ multiplex PCR; TCRdb's copy keeps in-frame clones and lacks some. This table holds 75,000 to 100,000 clones, approximately 90% found once. The material sequenced was peripheral blood, taken after pregnancy. These receptors were taken from a female donor in good health, enrolled as a control in a pregnancy study.

The chain has TRBV19 and TRBJ2-1; weak D call: TRBD1 (6 bases). This CDR3 has 12 amino acids. Trimming removed 5 bases at V and 7 bases at J, with 9 bases between. Per the germline V gene, CDR1 is LNHDA and CDR2 is SQIVND (reference sequence). CDR3 nucleotide sequence: TGTGCCAGTAGTGACAGGTGGAATGAGCAGTTCTTC. It specifies CASSDRWNEQFF.

The chain uses TRBV7-9 and TRBJ2-3; TRBD2 matches at 7 bases. CDR1 is SEHNR, CDR2 FQNEAQ, per germline (reference sequence). Trimming at V came to 2 bases and at J to 5 bases, leaving 4 bases not matched to a gene. The CDR3 has 14 residues. This chain's CDR3 is CASSLLGGGDTQYF. The CDR3, as DNA: TGTGCCAGCAGCTTATTGGGGGGGGGAGATACGCAGTATTTT.

The rearrangement links TRBV5-6 to TRBJ1-3, with D perhaps matching TRBD1 (5 bases). CDR3 size: 15 residues. The germline V gene has CDR1 SGHDT and CDR2 YYEEEE. The V end was cut by 3 bases, the J end by 1 base, with 11 bases between. CDR3 protein: CASSSTSGSGNTIYF. DNA for the CDR3: TGTGCCAGCAGCTCTACCTCAGGGTCTGGAAACACCATATATTTT.

The V and J genes are TRBV7-9 and TRBJ1-2, with 9 positions matching TRBD1. Germline V gene sequence: CDR1 SEHNR, CDR2 FQNEAQ (reference sequence). V shed 3 bases and J 13 bases; nucleotides not matched to a gene: 9. There are 13 residues in the CDR3. The CDR3 nucleotides are TGTGCCAGCAGCTTCTGGACAGGGGATTTCCCCACCTTC. This encodes CASSFWTGDFPTF.

The chain combines TRBV5-8 with TRBJ1-1; D gene uncertain. Germline CDR1 is SGHTS and CDR2 is YDEGEE. Trimming left V 0 bases short and J 3 bases short, with 9 bases between. The CDR3 sequence is 14 residues long. DNA of the CDR3: TGTGCCAGCAGCTTGGGCACTTATTACACTGAAGCTTTCTTT. This sequence encodes CASSLGTYYTEAFF.

This clone was observed a few times. The CDR3 sequence is CASSWTSGSEETQYF. The CDR3 DNA sequence: TGCGCCAGCAGCTGGACTAGCGGGAGTGAAGAGACCCAGTACTTC. This chain connects TRBV5-1 to TRBJ2-5, with 13 bases matching TRBD2. Germline CDR1 reads SGHRS; CDR2 reads YFSETQ. There are 15 residues in the CDR3. Unmatched junction bases numbered 2, after V lost 3 bases and J lost 3 bases.

This clone has a handful of counts. The chain combines TRBV4-1 with TRBJ1-1, with TRBD1 matching over 10 bases. Germline assignment: CDR1 MGHRA and CDR2 YSYEKL. V trimming: 4 bases; J trimming: 7 bases; junction bases outside the gene matches: 12. The CDR3 is made up of 16 amino acids. The CDR3 nucleotides are TGCGCCAGCAGCCGACAGGGGGCTCCCCGAGGCGGTGAAGCTTTCTTT. This codes for CASSRQGAPRGGEAFF.

The chain couples TRBV6-5 to TRBJ1-1, with a possible D match to TRBD1 (5 bases). The CDR3 is made up of 12 amino acids. Looked up from germline, CDR1 is MNHEY and CDR2 is SVGAGI. Trimming stripped 6 bases from V and 3 bases from J, with 8 bases between. The CDR3 reads CASRRGDTEAFF. The CDR3 DNA follows: TGTGCCAGCAGAAGGGGTGACACTGAAGCTTTCTTT.

This sequence joins TRBV5-8 and TRBJ1-6; D is uncertain. Between the trimmed V and J ends, which lost 5 bases and 9 bases, there was a span of 12 bases. Germline lookup yields CDR1 SGHTS and CDR2 YDEGEE. CDR3 size: 13 residues. Written as DNA, the CDR3 is TGTGCCAGCAGGCGGGGTGAGCTTTCACCCCTCCACTTT. Translated, it gives CASRRGELSPLHF.

The chain joins TRBV2 to TRBJ2-7, with 9 bases matching TRBD1. The CDR3 extends over 14 amino acids. Germline trimming cut 6 bases from V and 2 bases from J; bases unmatched to any gene: 5. Looked up from germline, CDR1 is SNHLY and CDR2 is FYNNEI. CDR3 DNA sequence: TGTGCCAGCAGCCTCGGGACAGGGACCTACGAGCAGTACTTC. The encoded protein is CASSLGTGTYEQYF.